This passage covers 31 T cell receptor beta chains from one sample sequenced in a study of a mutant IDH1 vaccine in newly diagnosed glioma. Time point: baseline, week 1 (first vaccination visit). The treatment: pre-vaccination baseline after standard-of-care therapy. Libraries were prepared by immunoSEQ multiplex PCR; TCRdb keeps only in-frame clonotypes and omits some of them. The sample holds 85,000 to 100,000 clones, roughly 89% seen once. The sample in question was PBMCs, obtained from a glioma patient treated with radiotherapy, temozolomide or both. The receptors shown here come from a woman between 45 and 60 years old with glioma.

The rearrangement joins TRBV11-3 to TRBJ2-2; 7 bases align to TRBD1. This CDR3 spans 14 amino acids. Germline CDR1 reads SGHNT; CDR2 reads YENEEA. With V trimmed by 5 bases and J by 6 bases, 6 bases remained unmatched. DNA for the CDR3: TGTGCCAGCAGCCAAACAGGGGCGGCCGGGGAGCTGTTTTTT. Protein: CASSQTGAAGELFF.

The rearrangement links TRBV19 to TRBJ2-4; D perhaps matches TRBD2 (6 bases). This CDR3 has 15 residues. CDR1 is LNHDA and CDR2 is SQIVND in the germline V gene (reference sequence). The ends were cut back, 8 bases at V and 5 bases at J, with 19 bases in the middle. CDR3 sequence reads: CASQVGGSGQNIQYF. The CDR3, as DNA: TGTGCCAGTCAGGTGGGGGGATCGGGCCAAAACATTCAGTACTTC.

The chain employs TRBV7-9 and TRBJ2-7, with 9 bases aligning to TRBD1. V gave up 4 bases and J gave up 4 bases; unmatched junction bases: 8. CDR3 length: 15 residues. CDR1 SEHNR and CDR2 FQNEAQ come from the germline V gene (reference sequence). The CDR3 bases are TGTGCCAGCAGCTCCCGGGACAGGGTTTCATACGAGCAGTACTTC. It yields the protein CASSSRDRVSYEQYF.

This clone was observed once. The CDR3 loop reads CASSFGQVQETQYF. Here the CDR3 DNA reads TGCGCCAGCAGCTTCGGACAGGTCCAAGAGACCCAGTACTTC. The chain employs TRBV5-1 and TRBJ2-5, with TRBD1 matching 7 bases. The CDR3 runs 14 residues. Trimming at V came to 2 bases and at J to 1 base, leaving 2 bases not matched to a gene. CDR1 SGHRS and CDR2 YFSETQ come from the germline V gene.

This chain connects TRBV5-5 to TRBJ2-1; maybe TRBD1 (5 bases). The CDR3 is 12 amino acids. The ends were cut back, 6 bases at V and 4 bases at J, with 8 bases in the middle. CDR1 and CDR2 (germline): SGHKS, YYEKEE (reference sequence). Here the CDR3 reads CASKGAYNEQFF. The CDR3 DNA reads TGTGCCAGCAAAGGGGCTTACAATGAGCAGTTCTTC.

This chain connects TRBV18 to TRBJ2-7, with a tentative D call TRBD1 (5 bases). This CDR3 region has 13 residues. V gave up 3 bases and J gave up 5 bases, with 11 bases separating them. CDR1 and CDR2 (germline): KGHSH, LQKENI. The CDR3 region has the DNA TGTGCCAGCTCACCGCAGGGTACCCACGAGCAGTACTTC. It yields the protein CASSPQGTHEQYF.

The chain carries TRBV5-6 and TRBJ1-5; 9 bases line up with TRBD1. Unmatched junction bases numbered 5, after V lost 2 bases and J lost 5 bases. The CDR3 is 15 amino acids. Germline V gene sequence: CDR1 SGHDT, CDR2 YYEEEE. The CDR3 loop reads CASSFFTGGDQPQHF. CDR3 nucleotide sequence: TGTGCCAGCAGCTTCTTCACAGGGGGCGATCAGCCCCAGCATTTT.

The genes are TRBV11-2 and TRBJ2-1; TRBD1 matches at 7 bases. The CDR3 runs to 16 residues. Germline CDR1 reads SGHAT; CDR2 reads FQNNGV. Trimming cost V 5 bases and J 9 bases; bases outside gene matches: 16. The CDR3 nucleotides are TGTGCCAGCAGCCCCCGACAGGGAAACTCGGTCCGTGAGCAGTTCTTC. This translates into CASSPRQGNSVREQFF.

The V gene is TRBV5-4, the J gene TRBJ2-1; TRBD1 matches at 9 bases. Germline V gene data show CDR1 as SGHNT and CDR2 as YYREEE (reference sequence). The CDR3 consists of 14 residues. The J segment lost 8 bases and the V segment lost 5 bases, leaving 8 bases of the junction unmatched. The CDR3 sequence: CASRQDRGLYEQFF. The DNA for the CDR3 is TGTGCCAGCAGACAGGACAGGGGATTATATGAGCAGTTCTTC.

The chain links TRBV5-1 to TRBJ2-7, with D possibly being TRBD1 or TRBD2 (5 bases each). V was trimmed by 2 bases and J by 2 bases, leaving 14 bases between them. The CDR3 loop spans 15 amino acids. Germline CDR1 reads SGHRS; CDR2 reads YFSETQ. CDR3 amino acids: CASSFQSGTPYEQYF. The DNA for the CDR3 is TGCGCCAGCAGCTTTCAATCCGGGACCCCCTACGAGCAGTACTTC.

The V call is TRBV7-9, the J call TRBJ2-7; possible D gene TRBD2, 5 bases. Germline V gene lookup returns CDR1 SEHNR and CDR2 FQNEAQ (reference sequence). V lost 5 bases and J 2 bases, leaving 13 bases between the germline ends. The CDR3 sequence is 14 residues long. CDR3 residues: CASSPLSGTYEQYF. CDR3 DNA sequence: TGTGCCAGCAGCCCCCTCAGCGGAACCTACGAGCAGTACTTC.

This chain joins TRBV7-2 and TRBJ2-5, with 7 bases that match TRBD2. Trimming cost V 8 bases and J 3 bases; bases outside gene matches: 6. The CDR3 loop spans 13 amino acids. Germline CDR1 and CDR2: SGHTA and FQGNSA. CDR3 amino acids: CASRGGLKETQYF. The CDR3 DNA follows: TGTGCCAGCCGCGGGGGATTGAAAGAGACCCAGTACTTC.

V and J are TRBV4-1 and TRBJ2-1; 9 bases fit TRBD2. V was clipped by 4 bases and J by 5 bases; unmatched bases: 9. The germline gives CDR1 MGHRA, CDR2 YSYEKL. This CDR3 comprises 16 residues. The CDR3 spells CASSRGGGRAHNEQFF. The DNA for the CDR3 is TGCGCCAGCAGCCGGGGAGGCGGGAGGGCCCACAATGAGCAGTTCTTC.

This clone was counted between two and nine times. CDR3 bases: TGCGCCAGCAGCCAAATGAGAGGAGGGGAAAAACTGTTTTTT. It specifies CASSQMRGGEKLFF. This chain links TRBV4-1 with TRBJ1-4, with D unclear. Germline CDR1 reads MGHRA; CDR2 reads YSYEKL. This CDR3 is 14 amino acids long. The V end was cut by 2 bases, the J end by 8 bases, with 12 bases between.

The CDR3 nucleotides read TGCAGCGTCAAAGGGGGATCCAATGAGCAGTTCTTC. Protein sequence: CSVKGGSNEQFF. This rearrangement joins TRBV29-1 to TRBJ2-1; tentative D call: TRBD1 (6 bases). There are 12 residues in the CDR3. The germline gives CDR1 SQVTM, CDR2 ANQGSEA. Trimming took off 6 bases at V and 6 bases at J, with 12 bases between the two ends.

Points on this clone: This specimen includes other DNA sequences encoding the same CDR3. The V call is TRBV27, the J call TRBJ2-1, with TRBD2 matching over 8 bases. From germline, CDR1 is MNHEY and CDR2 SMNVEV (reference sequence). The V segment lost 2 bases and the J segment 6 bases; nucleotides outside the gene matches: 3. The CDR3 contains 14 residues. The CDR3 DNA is TGTGCCAGCAGTTTAAGGCTAGCGGGCAATGAGCAGTTCTTC. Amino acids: CASSLRLAGNEQFF.

The CDR3 coding sequence is TGTGCCAGCAAGGGACCGGTGCGCGAGCAGTACTTC. Translating gives CASKGPVREQYF. The V call is TRBV2, the J call TRBJ2-7; D is possibly TRBD1 or TRBD2 (5 bases each). V lost 7 bases, J lost 6 bases, and 13 bases lay in between. The CDR3 spans 12 residues. The germline V gene encodes CDR1 SNHLY and CDR2 FYNNEI.

Written as DNA, the CDR3 is TGTGCCAGCTCCCCCGGACAGCCTGAAGCTTTCTTT. Protein product: CASSPGQPEAFF. The J gene is TRBJ1-1, the V gene TRBV18, with D perhaps matching TRBD1 (6 bases). The V gene lost 6 bases and the J gene lost 6 bases, with 11 bases spanning the gap. Germline V lookup: CDR1 KGHSH, CDR2 LQKENI. This CDR3 has 12 amino acids. The full variable domain, completed using reference TRBV18 and TRBJ1-1, is NAGVMQNPRHLVRRRGQEARLRCSPMKGHSHVYWYRQLPEEGLKFMVYLQKENIIDESGMPKERFSAEFPKEGPSILRIQQVVRGDSAAYFCASSPGQPEAFFGQGTRLTVV.

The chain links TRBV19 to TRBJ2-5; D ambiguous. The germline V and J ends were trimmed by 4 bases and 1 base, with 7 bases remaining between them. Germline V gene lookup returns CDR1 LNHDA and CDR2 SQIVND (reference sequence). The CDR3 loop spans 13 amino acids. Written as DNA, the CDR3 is TGTGCCAGTAGTAAGGCAGGCCAAGAGACCCAGTACTTC. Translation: CASSKAGQETQYF. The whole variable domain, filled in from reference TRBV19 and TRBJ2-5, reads DGGITQSPKYLFRKEGQNVTLSCEQNLNHDAMYWYRQDPGQGLRLIYYSQIVNDFQKGDIAEGYSVSREKKESFPLTVTSAQKNPTAFYLCASSKAGQETQYFGPGTRLLVL.

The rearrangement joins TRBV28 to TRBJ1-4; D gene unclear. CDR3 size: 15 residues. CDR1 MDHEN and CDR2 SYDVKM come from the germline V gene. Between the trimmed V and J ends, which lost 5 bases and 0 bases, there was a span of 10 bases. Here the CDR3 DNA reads TGTGCCAGCAGTCCCATGGGCCCAACTAATGAAAAACTGTTTTTT. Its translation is CASSPMGPTNEKLFF.

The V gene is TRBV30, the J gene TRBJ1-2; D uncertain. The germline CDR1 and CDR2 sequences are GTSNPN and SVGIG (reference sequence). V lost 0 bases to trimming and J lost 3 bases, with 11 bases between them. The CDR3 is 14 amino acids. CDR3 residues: CAWSVGIGDYGYTF. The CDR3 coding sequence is TGTGCCTGGAGTGTGGGGATTGGCGACTATGGCTACACCTTC.

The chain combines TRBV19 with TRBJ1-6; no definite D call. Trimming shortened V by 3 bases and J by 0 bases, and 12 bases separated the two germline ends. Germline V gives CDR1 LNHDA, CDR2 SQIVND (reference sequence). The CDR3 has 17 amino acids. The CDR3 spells CASSMAFVGSYNSPLHF. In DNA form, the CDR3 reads TGTGCCAGTAGTATGGCCTTTGTCGGCTCCTATAATTCACCCCTCCACTTT.

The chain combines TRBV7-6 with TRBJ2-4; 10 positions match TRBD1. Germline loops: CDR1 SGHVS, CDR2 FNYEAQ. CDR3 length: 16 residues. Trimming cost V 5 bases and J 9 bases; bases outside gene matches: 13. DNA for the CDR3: TGTGCCAGCAGCGGATACCCGGACAGGGGGAAAGGCATTCAGTACTTC. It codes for CASSGYPDRGKGIQYF.

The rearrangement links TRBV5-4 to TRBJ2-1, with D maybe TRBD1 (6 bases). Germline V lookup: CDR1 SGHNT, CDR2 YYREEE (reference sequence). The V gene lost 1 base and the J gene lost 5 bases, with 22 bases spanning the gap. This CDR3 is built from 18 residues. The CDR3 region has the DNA TGTGCCAGCAGCTTGCCCCCAGGTTCAGGGGTTTTCCACAATGAGCAGTTCTTC. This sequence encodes CASSLPPGSGVFHNEQFF.

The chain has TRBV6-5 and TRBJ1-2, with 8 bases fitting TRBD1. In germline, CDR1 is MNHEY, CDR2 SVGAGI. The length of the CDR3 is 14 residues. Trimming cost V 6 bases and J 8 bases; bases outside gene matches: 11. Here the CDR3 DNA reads TGTGCCAGCAGCTCCGCGGACAGGGTGGACGGCTACACCTTC. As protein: CASSSADRVDGYTF.

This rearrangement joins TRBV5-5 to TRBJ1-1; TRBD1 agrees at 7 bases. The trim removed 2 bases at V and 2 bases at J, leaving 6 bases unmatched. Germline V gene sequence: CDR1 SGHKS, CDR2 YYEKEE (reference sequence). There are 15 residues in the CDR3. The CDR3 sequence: CASSLLDRVNTEAFF. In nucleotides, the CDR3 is TGTGCCAGCAGCTTATTAGACAGGGTCAACACTGAAGCTTTCTTT.

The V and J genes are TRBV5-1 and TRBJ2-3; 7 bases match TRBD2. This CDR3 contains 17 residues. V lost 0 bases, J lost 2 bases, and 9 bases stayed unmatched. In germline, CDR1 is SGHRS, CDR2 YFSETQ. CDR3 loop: CASSLEGKREATDTQYF. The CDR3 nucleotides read TGCGCCAGCAGCTTGGAAGGCAAGCGGGAAGCCACAGATACGCAGTATTTT.

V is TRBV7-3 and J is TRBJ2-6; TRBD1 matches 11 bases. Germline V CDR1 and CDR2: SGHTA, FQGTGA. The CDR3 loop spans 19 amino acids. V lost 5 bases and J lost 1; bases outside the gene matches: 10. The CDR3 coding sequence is TGTGCCAGCAGCCGGACCTGGACAGGGGGCGCTTCTGGGGCCAACGTCCTGACTTTC. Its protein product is CASSRTWTGGASGANVLTF. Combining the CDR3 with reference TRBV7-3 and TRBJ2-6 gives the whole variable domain GAGVSQTPSNKVTEKGKYVELRCDPISGHTALYWYRQSLGQGPEFLIYFQGTGAADDSGLPNDRFFAVRPEGSVSTLKIQRTERGDSAVYLCASSRTWTGGASGANVLTFGAGSRLTVL.

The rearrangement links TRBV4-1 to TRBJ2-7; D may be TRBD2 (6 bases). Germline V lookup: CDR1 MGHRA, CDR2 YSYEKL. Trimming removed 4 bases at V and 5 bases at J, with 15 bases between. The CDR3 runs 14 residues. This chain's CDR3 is CASSLPGLEHEQYF. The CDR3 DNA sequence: TGCGCCAGCAGCCTCCCGGGACTGGAACACGAGCAGTACTTC.

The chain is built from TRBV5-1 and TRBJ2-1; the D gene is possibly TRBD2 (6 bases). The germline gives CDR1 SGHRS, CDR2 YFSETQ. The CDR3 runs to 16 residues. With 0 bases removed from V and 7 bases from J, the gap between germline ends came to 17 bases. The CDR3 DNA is TGCGCCAGCAGCTTGGTCGAAGCGGGCCCTTGGAATGAGCAGTTCTTC. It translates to CASSLVEAGPWNEQFF. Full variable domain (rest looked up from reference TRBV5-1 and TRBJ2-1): KAGVTQTPRYLIKTRGQQVTLSCSPISGHRSVSWYQQTPGQGLQFLFEYFSETQRNKGNFPGRFSGRQFSNSRSEMNVSTLELGDSALYLCASSLVEAGPWNEQFFGPGTRLTVL.

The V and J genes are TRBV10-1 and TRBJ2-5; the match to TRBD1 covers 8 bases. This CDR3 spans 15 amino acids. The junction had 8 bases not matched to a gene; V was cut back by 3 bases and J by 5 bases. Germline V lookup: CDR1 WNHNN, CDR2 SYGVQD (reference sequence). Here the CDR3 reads CASSDYRGLRETQYF. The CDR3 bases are TGCGCCAGCAGTGACTACAGGGGGTTACGGGAGACCCAGTACTTC.